A selection of T cell receptor beta chains follows, all from one sample in a study of control samples from healthy donors and cancer patients. Some clones are missing from TCRdb's copy, which holds only in-frame ones; the method was immunoSEQ multiplex PCR. The table has approximately 120,000 clones, 90% seen once. The sample comprised blood. These receptors all come from a human donor in good health. The donor label of this sample is uncertain. Both conserved end residues are part of each CDR3. D genes are given only for firm matches. Only some rows state a clone size, as once, few, many or a class for expanded clones.

clone_size	v_call	d_call	j_call	cdr3_aa	cdr3_nt
-	TRBV15	-	TRBJ1-5	CATSRDLAGFNQPQHF	TGTGCCACCAGCAGAGATTTAGCGGGATTCAATCAGCCCCAGCATTTT
-	TRBV5-4	TRBD1	TRBJ1-1	CASSQLQGMNTEAFF	TGTGCCAGCAGCCAGCTACAGGGGATGAACACTGAAGCTTTCTTT
-	TRBV30	TRBD1	TRBJ2-7	CAGTGGSYEQYF	TGTGCCGGGACAGGGGGCTCCTACGAGCAGTACTTC
-	TRBV12-5	TRBD1	TRBJ1-5	CASAWGDSSNQPQHF	TGTGCTAGTGCCTGGGGGGACAGCAGCAATCAGCCCCAGCATTTT
once	TRBV6-5	-	TRBJ1-5	CASSLRQTQVAQHF	TGTGCCAGCAGTCTCAGACAGACCCAAGTGGCCCAGCATTTT
-	TRBV4-1	TRBD1	TRBJ1-1	CASSPTGGNTEAFF	TGCGCCAGCAGCCCCACAGGGGGAAACACTGAAGCTTTCTTT
-	TRBV6-6	TRBD1	TRBJ1-6	CASSYNMGQGRSPLHF	TGTGCCAGCAGTTATAACATGGGACAGGGACGATCACCCCTCCACTTT
-	TRBV6-2/TRBV6-3	TRBD1	TRBJ1-2	CASSYSETPGQGTDGYTF	TGTGCCAGCAGTTACTCCGAAACACCGGGACAGGGGACGGATGGCTACACCTTC
-	TRBV4-1	TRBD1	TRBJ1-1	CASSQVTGGTEAFF	TGCGCCAGCAGCCAAGTTACAGGGGGCACTGAAGCTTTCTTT
-	TRBV15	TRBD1	TRBJ1-4	CATETGINEKLFF	TGTGCCACTGAGACAGGGATTAATGAAAAACTGTTTTTT
once	TRBV28	-	TRBJ1-3	CASSGGLGLGTGNTIYF	TGTGCCAGCAGTGGGGGCTTGGGGCTCGGTACTGGAAACACCATATATTTT
once	TRBV28	TRBD1	TRBJ1-5	CASVQGDSNQPQHF	TGTGCCAGTGTTCAGGGGGATAGCAATCAGCCCCAGCATTTT
-	TRBV15	TRBD1	TRBJ1-5	CATSIGGSNQPQHF	TGTGCCACCAGCATAGGGGGCAGCAATCAGCCCCAGCATTTT
-	TRBV19	-	TRBJ2-3	CASSMERLPDTQYF	TGTGCCAGTAGCATGGAACGACTACCCGATACGCAGTATTTT